This TCR beta chain was recovered during a study of cytotoxic CD8 clonotypes in ibrutinib-treated CLL. At the level of the study: Collecting the response samples happened after a median about twelve months of treatment, with a range of 6 to 36.

Whole-study results and caveats: The clonality rise at ibrutinib response reflected private clonotype expansion. Clonality was elevated at ibrutinib response and had returned toward baseline at progression.

With respect to this clone: Its antigen remains unidentified.

Assay used: immunoSEQ multiplex PCR; TCRdb lists only in-frame clones, some missing. The table records 150,000 or so clones, 65% to 85% of them present only once. V was clipped by 5 bases and J by 7 bases; unmatched bases: 5. Germline V CDR1 and CDR2: SGHTA, FQGNSA. This CDR3 region has 15 residues. This sequence was found in a human donor with chronic lymphocytic leukemia. The specimen was PBMCs, collected after 36 months of ibrutinib treatment. V and J are TRBV7-2 and TRBJ1-4, with TRBD1 matching over 12 bases. CDR3 in DNA: TGTGCCAGCAGCCCGGGGACAGGGGGCGTTGAAAAACTGTTTTTT. It translates to CASSPGTGGVEKLFF.